The text below deals with one T cell receptor (beta chain). Measured with immunoSEQ multiplex PCR; TCRdb has only the in-frame clones, and not every one. The sample has over 2 million clones, less than 95% seen once. The source of the sample is a study of shared clonotypes between healthy human individuals. The V gene's germline CDR1 is MDHEN and CDR2 SYDVKM. The CDR3 loop spans 16 amino acids. With 4 bases clipped from V and 5 bases from J, the junction kept 5 bases outside the gene matches. This sequence originates from a man aged 18 to 29 in good health. Some clones in this sample may be carry-over from other donors' samples. This chain joins TRBV28 and TRBJ2-1; 13 bases are a match to TRBD2. Specimen: naive CD4+ T cells from PBMCs. Subset reported: CD45RA+ positively selected. The CDR3 bases are TGTGCCAGCAGTTATCCGGGACTAGCGGGAAACAATGAGCAGTTCTTC. Translated: CASSYPGLAGNNEQFF.